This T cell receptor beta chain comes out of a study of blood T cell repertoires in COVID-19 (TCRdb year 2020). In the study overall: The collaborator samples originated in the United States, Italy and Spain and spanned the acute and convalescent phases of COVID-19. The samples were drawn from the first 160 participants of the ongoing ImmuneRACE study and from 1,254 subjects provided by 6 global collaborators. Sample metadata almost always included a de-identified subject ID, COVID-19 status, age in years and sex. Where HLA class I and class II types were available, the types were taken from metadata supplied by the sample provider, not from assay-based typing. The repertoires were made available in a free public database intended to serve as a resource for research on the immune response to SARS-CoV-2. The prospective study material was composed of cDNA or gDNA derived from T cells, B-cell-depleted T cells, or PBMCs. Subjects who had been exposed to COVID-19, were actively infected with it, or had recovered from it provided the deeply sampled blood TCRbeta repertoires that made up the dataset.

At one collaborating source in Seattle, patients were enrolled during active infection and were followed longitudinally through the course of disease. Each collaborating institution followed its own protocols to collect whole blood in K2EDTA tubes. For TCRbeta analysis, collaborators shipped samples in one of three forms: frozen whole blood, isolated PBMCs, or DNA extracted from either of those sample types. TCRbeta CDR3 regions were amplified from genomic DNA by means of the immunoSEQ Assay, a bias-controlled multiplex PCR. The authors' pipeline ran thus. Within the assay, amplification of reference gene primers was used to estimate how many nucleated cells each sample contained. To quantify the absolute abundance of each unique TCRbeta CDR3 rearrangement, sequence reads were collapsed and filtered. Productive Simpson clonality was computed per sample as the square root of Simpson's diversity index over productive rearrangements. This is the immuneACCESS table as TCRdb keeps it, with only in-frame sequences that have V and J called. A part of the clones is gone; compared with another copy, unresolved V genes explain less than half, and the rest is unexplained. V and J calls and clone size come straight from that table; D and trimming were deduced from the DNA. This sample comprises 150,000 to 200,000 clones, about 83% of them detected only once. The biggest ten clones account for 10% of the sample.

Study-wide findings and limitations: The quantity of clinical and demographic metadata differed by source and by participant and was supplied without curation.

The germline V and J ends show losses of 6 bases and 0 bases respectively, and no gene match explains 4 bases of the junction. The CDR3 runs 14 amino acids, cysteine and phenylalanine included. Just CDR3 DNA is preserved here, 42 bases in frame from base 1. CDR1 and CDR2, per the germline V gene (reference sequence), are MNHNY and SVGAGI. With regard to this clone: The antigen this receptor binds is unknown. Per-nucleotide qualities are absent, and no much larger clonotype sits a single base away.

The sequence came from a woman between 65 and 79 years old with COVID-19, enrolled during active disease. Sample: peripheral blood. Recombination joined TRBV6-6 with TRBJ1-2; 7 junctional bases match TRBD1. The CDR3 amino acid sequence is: CASSSQGTNYGYTF. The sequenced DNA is TGTGCCAGCAGCTCACAGGGGACTAACTATGGCTACACCTTC.